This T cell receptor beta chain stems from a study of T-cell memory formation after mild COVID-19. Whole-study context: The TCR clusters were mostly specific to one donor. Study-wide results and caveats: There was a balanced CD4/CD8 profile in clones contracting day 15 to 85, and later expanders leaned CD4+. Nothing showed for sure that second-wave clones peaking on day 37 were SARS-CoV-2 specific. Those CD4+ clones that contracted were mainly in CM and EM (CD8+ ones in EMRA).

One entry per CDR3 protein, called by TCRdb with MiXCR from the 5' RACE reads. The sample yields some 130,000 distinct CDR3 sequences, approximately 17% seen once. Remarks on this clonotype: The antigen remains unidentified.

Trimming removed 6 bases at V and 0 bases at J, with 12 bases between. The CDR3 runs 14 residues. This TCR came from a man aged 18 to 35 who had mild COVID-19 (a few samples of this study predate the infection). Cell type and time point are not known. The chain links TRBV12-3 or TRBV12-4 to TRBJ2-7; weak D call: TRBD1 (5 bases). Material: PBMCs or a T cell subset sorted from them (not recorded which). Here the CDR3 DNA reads TGTGCCAGCAGCCTGACAGCCATCTCCTACGAGCAGTACTTC. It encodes CASSLTAISYEQYF.